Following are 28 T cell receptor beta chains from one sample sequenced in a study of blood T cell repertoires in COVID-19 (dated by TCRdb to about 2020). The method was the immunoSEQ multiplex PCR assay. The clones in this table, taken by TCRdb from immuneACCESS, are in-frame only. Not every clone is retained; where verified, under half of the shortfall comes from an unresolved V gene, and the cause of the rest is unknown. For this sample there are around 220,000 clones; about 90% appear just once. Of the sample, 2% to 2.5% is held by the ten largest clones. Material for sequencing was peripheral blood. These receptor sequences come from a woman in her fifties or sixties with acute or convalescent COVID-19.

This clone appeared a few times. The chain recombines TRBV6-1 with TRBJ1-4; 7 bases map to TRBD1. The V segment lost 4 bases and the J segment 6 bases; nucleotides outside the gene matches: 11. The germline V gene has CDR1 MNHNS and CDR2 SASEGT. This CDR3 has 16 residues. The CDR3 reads CASSVEGARGDEKLFF. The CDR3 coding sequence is TGTGCCAGCAGTGTGGAGGGGGCGCGCGGGGATGAAAAACTGTTTTTT.

The CDR3 here is CSVEQQMNTEAFF. The CDR3 DNA reads TGCAGCGTTGAACAACAGATGAACACTGAAGCTTTCTTT. The chain carries TRBV29-1 and TRBJ1-1; D gene unclear. CDR1 and CDR2 from the germline V gene are SQVTM and ANQGSEA. V was pared by 2 bases and J by 0 bases, with 7 bases between. The CDR3 has 13 amino acids.

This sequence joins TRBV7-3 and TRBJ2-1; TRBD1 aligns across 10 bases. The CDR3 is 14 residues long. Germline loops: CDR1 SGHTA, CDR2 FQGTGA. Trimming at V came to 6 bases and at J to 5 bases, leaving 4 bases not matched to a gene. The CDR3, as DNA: TGTGCCAGCAGTACGGGGACAGGGGACAATGAGCAGTTCTTC. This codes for CASSTGTGDNEQFF.

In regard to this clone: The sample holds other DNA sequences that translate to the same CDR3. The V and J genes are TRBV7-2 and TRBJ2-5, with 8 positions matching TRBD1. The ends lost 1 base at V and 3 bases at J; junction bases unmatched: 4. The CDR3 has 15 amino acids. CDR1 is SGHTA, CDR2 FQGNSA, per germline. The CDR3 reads CASSLGGTGEETQYF. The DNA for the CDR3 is TGTGCCAGCAGCTTAGGGGGGACAGGAGAAGAGACCCAGTACTTC.

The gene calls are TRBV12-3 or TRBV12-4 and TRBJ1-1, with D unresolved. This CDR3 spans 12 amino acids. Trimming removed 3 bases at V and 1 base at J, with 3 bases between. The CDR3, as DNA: TGTGCCAGCAGTTTCCAGAACACTGAAGCTTTCTTT. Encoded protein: CASSFQNTEAFF.

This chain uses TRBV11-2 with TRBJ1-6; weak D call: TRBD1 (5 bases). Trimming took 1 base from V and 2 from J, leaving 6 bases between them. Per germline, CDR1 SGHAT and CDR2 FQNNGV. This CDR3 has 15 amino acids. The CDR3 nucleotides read TGTGCCAGCAGCTTAGGCAGGGCCTATAATTCACCCCTCCACTTT. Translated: CASSLGRAYNSPLHF.

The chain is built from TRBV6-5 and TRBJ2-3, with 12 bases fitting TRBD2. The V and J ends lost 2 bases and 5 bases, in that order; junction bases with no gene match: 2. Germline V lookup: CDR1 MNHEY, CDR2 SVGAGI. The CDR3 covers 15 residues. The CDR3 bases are TGTGCCAGCAGTTACGGACTAGCGGGAAGAGATACGCAGTATTTT. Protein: CASSYGLAGRDTQYF.

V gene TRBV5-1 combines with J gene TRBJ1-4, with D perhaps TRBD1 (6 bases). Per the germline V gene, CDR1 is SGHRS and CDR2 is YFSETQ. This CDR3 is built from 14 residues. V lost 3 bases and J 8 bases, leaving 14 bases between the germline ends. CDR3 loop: CASSSLGDTEKLFF. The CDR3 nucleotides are TGCGCCAGCAGCTCTTTGGGGGACACCGAAAAACTGTTTTTT.

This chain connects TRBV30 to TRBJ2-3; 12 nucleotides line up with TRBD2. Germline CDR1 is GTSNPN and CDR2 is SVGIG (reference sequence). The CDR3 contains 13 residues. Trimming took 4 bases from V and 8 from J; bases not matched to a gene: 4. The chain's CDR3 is CAWTSGGAGTQYF. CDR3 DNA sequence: TGTGCCTGGACTAGCGGGGGGGCGGGTACGCAGTATTTT.

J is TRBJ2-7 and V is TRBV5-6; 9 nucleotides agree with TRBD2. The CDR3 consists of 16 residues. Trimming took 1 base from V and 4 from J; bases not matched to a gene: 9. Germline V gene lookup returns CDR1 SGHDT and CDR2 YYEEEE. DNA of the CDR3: TGTGCCAGCAGCTTGAGGTTACTAGCGGGTACATACGAGCAGTACTTC. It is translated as CASSLRLLAGTYEQYF.

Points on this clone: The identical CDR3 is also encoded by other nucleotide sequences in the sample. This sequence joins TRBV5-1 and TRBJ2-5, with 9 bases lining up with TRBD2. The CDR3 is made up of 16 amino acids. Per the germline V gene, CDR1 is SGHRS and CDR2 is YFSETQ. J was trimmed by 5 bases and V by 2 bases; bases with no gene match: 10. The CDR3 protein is CASSLGGGGAWETQYF. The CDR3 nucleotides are TGCGCCAGCAGCTTAGGCGGCGGGGGGGCCTGGGAGACCCAGTACTTC.

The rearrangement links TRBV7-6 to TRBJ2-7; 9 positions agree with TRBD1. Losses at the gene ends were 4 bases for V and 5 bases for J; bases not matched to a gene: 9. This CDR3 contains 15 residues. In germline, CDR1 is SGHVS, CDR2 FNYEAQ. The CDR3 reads CASSSRQGVAHEQYF. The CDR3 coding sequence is TGTGCCAGCAGCTCCAGACAGGGGGTTGCCCACGAGCAGTACTTC.

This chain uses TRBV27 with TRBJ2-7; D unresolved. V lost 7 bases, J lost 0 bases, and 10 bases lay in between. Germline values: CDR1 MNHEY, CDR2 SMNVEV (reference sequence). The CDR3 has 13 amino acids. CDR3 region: CASTAQNSYEQYF. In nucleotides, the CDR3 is TGTGCCAGCACCGCCCAGAACTCCTACGAGCAGTACTTC.

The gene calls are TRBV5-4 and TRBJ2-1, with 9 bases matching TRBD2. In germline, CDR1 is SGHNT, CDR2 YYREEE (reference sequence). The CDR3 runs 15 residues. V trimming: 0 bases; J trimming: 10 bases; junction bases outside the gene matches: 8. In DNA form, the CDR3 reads TGTGCCAGCAGCTTGGGAGGTCTAGCGGGAAACGAGCAGTTCTTC. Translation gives CASSLGGLAGNEQFF.

The chain's CDR3 is CASTPRDRPYSPLHF. CDR3 coding DNA: TGTGCCAGCACCCCCCGGGACAGACCTTATTCACCCCTCCACTTT. The chain is built from TRBV6-5 and TRBJ1-6; 7 nucleotides agree with TRBD1. Trimming removed 7 bases from V and 8 bases from J; junction bases left unmatched: 11. Germline CDR1 reads MNHEY; CDR2 reads SVGAGI. CDR3 length: 15 amino acids.

For the CDR3, the DNA is TGTGCCACCAGTGATTTTGAGGGCCGCGGCTACACCTTC. Its protein is CATSDFEGRGYTF. V gene TRBV24-1 combines with J gene TRBJ1-2; no definite D call. There are 13 residues in the CDR3. CDR1 and CDR2 from the germline V gene are KGHDR and SFDVKD. V dropped 1 base and J dropped 8 bases, with 10 bases sitting between them.

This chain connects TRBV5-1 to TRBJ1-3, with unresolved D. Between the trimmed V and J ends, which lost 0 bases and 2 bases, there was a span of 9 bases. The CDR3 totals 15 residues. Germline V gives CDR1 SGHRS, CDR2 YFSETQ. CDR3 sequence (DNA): TGCGCCAGCAGCTTGGAAGCGGCACCTGGAAACACCATATATTTT. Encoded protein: CASSLEAAPGNTIYF. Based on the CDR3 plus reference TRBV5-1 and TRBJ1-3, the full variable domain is KAGVTQTPRYLIKTRGQQVTLSCSPISGHRSVSWYQQTPGQGLQFLFEYFSETQRNKGNFPGRFSGRQFSNSRSEMNVSTLELGDSALYLCASSLEAAPGNTIYFGEGSWLTVV.

The CDR3 here is CASSAGTGVGYGYTF. DNA of the CDR3: TGTGCCAGCAGCGCCGGGACAGGGGTTGGCTATGGCTACACCTTC. The chain is built from TRBV9 and TRBJ1-2, with TRBD1 matching 10 bases. The germline V gene has CDR1 SGDLS and CDR2 YYNGEE. The CDR3 sequence is 15 residues long. The V gene end was trimmed by 3 bases and the J gene end by 4 bases; junction bases not matched to a gene: 6.

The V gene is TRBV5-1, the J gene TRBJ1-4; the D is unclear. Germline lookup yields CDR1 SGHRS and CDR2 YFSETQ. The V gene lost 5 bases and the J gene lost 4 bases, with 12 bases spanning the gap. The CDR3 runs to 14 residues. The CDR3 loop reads CASSPGSLNEKLFF. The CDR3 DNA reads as TGCGCCAGCAGTCCGGGGAGTCTTAATGAAAAACTGTTTTTT.

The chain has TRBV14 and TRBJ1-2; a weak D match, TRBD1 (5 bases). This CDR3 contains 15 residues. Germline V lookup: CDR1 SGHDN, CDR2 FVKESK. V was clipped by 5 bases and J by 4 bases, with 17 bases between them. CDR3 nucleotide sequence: TGTGCCAGCAGCGGCGCCCCAGGGCCAGTCTATGGCTACACCTTC. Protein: CASSGAPGPVYGYTF. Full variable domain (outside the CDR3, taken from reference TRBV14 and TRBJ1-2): EAGVTQFPSHSVIEKGQTVTLRCDPISGHDNLYWYRRVMGKEIKFLLHFVKESKQDESGMPNNRFLAERTGGTYSTLKVQPAELEDSGVYFCASSGAPGPVYGYTFGSGTRLTVV.

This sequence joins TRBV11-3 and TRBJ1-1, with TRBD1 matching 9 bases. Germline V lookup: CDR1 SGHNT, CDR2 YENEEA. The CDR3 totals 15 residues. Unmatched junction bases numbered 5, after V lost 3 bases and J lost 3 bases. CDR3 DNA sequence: TGTGCCAGCAGCTTCGGGACAGGGAAGGACACTGAAGCTTTCTTT. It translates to CASSFGTGKDTEAFF. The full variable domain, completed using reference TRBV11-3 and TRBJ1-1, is EAGVVQSPRYKIIEKKQPVAFWCNPISGHNTLYWYLQNLGQGPELLIRYENEEAVDDSQLPKDRFSAERLKGVDSTLKIQPAELGDSAVYLCASSFGTGKDTEAFFGQGTRLTVV.

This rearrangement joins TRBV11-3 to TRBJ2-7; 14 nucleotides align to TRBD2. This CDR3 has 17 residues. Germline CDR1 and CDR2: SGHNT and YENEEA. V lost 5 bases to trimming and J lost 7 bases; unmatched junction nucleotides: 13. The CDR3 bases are TGTGCCAGCAGCCGTGGACCGGGACTAGCGGGAGATGGAGAGCAGTACTTC. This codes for CASSRGPGLAGDGEQYF.

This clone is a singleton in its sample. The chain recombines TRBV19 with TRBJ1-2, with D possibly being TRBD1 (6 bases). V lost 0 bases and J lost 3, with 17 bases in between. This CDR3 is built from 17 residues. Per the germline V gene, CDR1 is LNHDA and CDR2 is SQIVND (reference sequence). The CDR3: CASSIDAPTGQYYGYTF. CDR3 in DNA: TGTGCCAGTAGTATAGATGCCCCAACCGGACAGTACTATGGCTACACCTTC. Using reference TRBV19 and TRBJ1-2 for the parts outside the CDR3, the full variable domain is DGGITQSPKYLFRKEGQNVTLSCEQNLNHDAMYWYRQDPGQGLRLIYYSQIVNDFQKGDIAEGYSVSREKKESFPLTVTSAQKNPTAFYLCASSIDAPTGQYYGYTFGSGTRLTVV.

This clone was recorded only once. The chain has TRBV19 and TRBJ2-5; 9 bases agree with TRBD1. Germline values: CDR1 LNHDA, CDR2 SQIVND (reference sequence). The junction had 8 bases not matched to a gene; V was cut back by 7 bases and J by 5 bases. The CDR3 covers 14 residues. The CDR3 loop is CASNPDRGEETQYF. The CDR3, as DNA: TGTGCCAGTAATCCGGACAGGGGCGAGGAGACCCAGTACTTC.

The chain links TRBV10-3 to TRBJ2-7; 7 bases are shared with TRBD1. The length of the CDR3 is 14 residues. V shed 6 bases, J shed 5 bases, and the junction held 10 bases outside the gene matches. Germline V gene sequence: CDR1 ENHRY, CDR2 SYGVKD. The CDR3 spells CAISAFDRENEQYF. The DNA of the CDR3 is TGTGCCATCAGCGCATTTGACAGGGAAAACGAGCAGTACTTC.

CDR3 sequence: CASSGGQITYNEQFF. CDR3 DNA: TGTGCCAGCAGCGGGGGACAGATAACCTACAATGAGCAGTTCTTC. The chain joins TRBV11-2 to TRBJ2-1; TRBD1 matches 7 bases. The ends lost 5 bases at V and 2 bases at J; junction bases unmatched: 6. This CDR3 has 15 residues. The germline CDR1 and CDR2 sequences are SGHAT and FQNNGV.

The DNA for the CDR3 is TGCAGTGCTAGTAGGGCAGGGCGTGAAAAACTGTTTTTT. Translated, it gives CSASRAGREKLFF. The chain recombines TRBV20-1 with TRBJ1-4, with a possible D match to TRBD1 (5 bases). The CDR3 runs 13 residues. The germline gives CDR1 DFQATT, CDR2 SNEGSKA (reference sequence). Trimming shortened V by 3 bases and J by 7 bases, and 12 bases separated the two germline ends.

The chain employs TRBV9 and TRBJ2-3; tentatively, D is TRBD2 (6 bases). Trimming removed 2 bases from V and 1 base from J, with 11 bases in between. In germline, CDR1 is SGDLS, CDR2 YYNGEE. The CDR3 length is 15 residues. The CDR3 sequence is CASSVGVAGTDTQYF. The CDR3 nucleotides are TGTGCCAGCAGCGTCGGGGTAGCGGGCACAGATACGCAGTATTTT.